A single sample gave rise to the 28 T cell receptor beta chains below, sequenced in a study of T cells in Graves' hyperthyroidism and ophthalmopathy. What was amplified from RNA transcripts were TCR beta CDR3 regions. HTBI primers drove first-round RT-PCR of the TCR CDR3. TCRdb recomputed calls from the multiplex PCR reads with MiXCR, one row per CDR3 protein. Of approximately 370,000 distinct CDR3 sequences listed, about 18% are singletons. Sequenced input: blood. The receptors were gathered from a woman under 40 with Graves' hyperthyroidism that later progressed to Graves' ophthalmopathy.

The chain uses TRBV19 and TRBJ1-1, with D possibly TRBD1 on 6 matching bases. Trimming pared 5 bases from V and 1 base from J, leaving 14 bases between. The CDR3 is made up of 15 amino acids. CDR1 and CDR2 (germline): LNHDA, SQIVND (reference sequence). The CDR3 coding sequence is TGTGCCAGTAGTCCGGAAAGGGGGAGGAACACTGAAGCTTTCTTT. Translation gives CASSPERGRNTEAFF.

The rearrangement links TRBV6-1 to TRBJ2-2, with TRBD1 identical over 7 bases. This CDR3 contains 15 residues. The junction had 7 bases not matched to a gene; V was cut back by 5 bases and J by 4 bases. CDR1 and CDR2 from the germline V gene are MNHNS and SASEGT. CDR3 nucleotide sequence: TGTGCCAGCAGTTATGACAGGGACCTCACCGGGGAGCTGTTTTTT. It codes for CASSYDRDLTGELFF.

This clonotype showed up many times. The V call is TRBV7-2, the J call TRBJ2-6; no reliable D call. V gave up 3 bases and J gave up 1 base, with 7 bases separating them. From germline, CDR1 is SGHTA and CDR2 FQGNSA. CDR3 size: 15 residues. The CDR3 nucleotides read TGTGCCAGCAGCTTGGGCAGATCTGGGGCCAACGTCCTGACTTTC. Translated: CASSLGRSGANVLTF.

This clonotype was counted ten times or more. This CDR3 reads CASSATVTYEQYF. For the CDR3, the DNA is TGTGCCAGCAGTGCTACTGTTACCTACGAGCAGTACTTC. The V gene is TRBV6-1, the J gene TRBJ2-7; D unclear. Between the trimmed V and J ends, which lost 4 bases and 2 bases, there was a span of 9 bases. Germline CDR1 MNHNS, CDR2 SASEGT. There are 13 residues in the CDR3.

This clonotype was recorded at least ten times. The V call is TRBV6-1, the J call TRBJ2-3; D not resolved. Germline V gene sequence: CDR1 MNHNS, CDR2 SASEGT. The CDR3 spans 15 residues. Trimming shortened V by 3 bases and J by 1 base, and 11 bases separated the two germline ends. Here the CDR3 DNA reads TGTGCCAGCAGTGATTCCCGGGCAGGCACAGATACGCAGTATTTT. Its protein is CASSDSRAGTDTQYF.

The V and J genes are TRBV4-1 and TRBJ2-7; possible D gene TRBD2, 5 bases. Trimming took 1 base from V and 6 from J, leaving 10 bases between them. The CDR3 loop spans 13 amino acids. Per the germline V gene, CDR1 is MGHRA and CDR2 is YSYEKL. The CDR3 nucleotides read TGCGCCAGCAGCCAAGCCGGGAATCGCGAGCAGTACTTC. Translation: CASSQAGNREQYF.

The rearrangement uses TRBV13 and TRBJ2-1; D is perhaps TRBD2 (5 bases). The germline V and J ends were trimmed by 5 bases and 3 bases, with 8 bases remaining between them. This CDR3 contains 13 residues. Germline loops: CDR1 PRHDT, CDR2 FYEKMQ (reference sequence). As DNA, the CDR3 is TGTGCCAGCAGCACCCGGGACTACAATGAGCAGTTCTTC. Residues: CASSTRDYNEQFF. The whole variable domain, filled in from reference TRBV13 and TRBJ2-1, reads AAGVIQSPRHLIKEKRETATLKCYPIPRHDTVYWYQQGPGQDPQFLISFYEKMQSDKGSIPDRFSAQQFSDYHSELNMSSLELGDSALYFCASSTRDYNEQFFGPGTRLTVL.

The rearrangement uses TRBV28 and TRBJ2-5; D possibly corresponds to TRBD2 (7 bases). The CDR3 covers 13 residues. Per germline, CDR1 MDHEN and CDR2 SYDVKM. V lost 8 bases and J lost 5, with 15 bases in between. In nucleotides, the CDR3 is TGTGCCAGCGGGGGGGCCCGAGGGGAGACCCAGTACTTC. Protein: CASGGARGETQYF.

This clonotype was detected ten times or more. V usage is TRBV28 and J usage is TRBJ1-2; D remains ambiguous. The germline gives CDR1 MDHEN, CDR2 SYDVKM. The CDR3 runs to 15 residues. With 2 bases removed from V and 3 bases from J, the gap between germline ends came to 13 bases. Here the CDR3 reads CASSLGQEVYYGYTF. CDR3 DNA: TGTGCCAGCAGTTTAGGGCAGGAAGTGTACTATGGCTACACCTTC.

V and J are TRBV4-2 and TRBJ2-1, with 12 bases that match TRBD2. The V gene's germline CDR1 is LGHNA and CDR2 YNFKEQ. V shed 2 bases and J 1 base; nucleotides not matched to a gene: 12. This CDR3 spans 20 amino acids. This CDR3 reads CASSQYQMTSGSSSYNEQFF. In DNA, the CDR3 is TGTGCCAGCAGCCAATACCAAATGACTAGCGGGAGTTCTTCCTACAATGAGCAGTTCTTC.

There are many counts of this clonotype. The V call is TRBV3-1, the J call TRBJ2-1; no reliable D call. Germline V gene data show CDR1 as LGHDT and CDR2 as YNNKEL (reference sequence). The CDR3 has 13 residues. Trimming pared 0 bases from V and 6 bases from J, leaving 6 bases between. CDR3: CASSQDWVNEQFF. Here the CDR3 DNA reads TGTGCCAGCAGCCAAGATTGGGTCAATGAGCAGTTCTTC.

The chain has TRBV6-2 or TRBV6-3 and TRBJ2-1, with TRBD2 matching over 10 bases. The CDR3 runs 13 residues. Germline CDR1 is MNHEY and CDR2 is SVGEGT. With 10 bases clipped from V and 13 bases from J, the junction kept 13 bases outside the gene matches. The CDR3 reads CATSSSSGGPQFF. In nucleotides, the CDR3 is TGTGCCACCTCCTCGTCTAGCGGGGGCCCCCAGTTCTTC.

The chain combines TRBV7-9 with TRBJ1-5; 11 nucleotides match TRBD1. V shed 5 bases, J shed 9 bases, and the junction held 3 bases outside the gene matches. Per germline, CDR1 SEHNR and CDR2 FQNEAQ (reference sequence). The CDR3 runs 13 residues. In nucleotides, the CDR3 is TGTGCCAGCAGCCAAGGACAGGGGGCGCCCCAGCATTTT. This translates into CASSQGQGAPQHF.

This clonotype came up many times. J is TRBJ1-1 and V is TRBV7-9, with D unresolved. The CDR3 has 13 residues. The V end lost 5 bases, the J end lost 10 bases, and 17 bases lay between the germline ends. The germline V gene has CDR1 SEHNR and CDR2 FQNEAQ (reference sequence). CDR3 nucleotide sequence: TGTGCCAGCAGCGGTGAGGAGGCAAGGGCAGCTTTCTTT. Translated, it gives CASSGEEARAAFF.

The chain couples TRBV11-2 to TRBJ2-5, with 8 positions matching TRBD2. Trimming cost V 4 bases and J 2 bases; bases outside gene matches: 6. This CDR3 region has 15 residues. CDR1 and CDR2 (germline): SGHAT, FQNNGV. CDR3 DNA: TGTGCCAGCAGCTGGAGAACTAGCGGACAAGAGACCCAGTACTTC. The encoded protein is CASSWRTSGQETQYF.

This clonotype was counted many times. The CDR3 region is CSASHRGPYQPQHF. CDR3 DNA sequence: TGCAGTGCTAGTCACAGGGGGCCATATCAGCCCCAGCATTTT. The V call is TRBV20-1, the J call TRBJ1-5; TRBD1 aligns across 9 bases. The ends lost 3 bases at V and 5 bases at J; junction bases unmatched: 5. The CDR3 runs to 14 residues. The V gene's germline CDR1 is DFQATT and CDR2 SNEGSKA (reference sequence).

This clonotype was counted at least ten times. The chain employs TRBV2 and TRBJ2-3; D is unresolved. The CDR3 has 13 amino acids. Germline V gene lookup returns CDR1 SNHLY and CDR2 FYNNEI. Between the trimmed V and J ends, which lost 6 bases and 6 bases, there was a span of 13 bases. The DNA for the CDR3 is TGTGCCAGCAGCTACCTCCCACTTGATACGCAGTATTTT. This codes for CASSYLPLDTQYF.

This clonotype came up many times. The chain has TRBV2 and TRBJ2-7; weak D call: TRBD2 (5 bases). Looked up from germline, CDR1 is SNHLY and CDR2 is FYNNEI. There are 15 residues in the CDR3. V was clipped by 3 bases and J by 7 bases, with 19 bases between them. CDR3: CASSELASRLGEQYF. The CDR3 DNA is TGTGCCAGCAGTGAGCTGGCTAGCCGACTTGGGGAGCAGTACTTC.

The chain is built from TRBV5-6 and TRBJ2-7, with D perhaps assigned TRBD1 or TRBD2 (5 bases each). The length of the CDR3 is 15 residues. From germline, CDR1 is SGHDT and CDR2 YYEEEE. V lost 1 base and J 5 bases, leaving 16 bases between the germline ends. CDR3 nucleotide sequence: TGTGCCAGCAGCTTGCGTGGCGAGGGGTTCGACGAGCAGTACTTC. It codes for CASSLRGEGFDEQYF.

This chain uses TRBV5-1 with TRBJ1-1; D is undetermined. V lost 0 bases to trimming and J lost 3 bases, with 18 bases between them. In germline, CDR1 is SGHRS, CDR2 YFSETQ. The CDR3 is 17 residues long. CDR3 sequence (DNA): TGCGCCAGCAGCTTGGGCGGATGGGGTAGCGCGGACACTGAAGCTTTCTTT. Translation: CASSLGGWGSADTEAFF.

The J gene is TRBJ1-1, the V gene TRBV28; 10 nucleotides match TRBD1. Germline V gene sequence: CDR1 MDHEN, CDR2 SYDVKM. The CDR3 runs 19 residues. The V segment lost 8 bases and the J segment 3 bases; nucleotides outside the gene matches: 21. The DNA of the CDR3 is TGTGCCAGCGCCGGGACAGGGGAAGTAACCGTCGCCCGGGACACTGAAGCTTTCTTT. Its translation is CASAGTGEVTVARDTEAFF.

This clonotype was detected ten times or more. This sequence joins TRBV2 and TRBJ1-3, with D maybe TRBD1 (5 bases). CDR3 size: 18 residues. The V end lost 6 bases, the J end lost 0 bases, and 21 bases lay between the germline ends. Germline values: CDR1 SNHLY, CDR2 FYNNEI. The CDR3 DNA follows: TGTGCCAGCAGCACTACGCCAGCTTCGGGGGTCTCTGGAAACACCATATATTTT. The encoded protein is CASSTTPASGVSGNTIYF.

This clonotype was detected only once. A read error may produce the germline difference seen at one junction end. CDR3 residues: CASRVGGREETQYF. The CDR3, as DNA: TGTGCCAGCAGGGTTGGCGGGAGGGAAGAGACACAGTACTTC. The rearrangement uses TRBV2 and TRBJ2-5, with 9 bases matching TRBD2. CDR3 length equals 14 residues. CDR1 and CDR2 (germline): SNHLY, FYNNEI.

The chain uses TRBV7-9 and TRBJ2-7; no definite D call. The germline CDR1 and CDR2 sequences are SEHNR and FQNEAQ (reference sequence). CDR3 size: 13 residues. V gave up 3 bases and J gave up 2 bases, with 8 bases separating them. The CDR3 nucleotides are TGTGCCAGCAGCTTGGGCATCGCCTACGAGCAGTACTTC. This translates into CASSLGIAYEQYF.

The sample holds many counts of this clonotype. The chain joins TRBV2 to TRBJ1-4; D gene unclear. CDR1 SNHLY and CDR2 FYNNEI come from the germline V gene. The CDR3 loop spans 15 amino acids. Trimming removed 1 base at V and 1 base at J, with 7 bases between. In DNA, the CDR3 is TGTGCCAGCAGTGAAGGGGCCGGAACTAATGAAAAACTGTTTTTT. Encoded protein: CASSEGAGTNEKLFF. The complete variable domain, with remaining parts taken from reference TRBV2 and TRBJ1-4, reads EPEVTQTPSHQVTQMGQEVILRCVPISNHLYFYWYRQILGQKVEFLVSFYNNEISEKSEIFDDQFSVERPDGSNFTLKIRSTKLEDSAMYFCASSEGAGTNEKLFFGSGTQLSVL.

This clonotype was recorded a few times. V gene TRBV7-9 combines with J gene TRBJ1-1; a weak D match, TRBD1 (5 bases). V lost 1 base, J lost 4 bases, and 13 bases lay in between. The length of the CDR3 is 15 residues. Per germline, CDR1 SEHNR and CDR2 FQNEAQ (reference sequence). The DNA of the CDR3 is TGTGCCAGCAGCTTAGATGACCCGGGGGGCACTGAAGCTTTCTTT. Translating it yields CASSLDDPGGTEAFF.

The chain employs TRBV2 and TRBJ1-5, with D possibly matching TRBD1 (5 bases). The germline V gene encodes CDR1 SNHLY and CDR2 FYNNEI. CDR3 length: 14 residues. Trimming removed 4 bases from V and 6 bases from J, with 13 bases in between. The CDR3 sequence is CASSAQGVVQPQHF. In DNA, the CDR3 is TGTGCCAGCAGTGCGCAGGGTGTAGTTCAGCCCCAGCATTTT.

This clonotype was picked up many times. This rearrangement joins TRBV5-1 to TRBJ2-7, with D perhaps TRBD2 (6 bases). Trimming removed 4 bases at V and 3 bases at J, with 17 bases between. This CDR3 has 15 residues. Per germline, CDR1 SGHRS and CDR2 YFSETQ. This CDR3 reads CASSVTSSIIYEQYF. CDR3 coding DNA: TGCGCCAGCAGCGTGACTAGTTCCATTATCTACGAGCAGTACTTC.